This TCR beta chain was documented in a study of OX40 agonist ivuxolimab in advanced cancers. Assay: immunoSEQ multiplex PCR; the TCRdb copy retains only in-frame clones and omits some. The sample shows around 50,000 clones, approximately 90% of them seen only once. Sample: CD4+ or CD8+ T cells sorted from blood, taken in a trial of the OX40 agonist ivuxolimab. The TCR comes from an adult with an advanced solid tumor such as melanoma, head and neck, liver or kidney cancer.

The CDR3, as DNA: TGTGCCAGTAGTACTTCATTGAACACTGAAGCTTTCTTT. Amino acid sequence: CASSTSLNTEAFF. The V and J genes are TRBV19 and TRBJ1-1; D gene unclear. The CDR3 extends over 13 amino acids. The germline V gene encodes CDR1 LNHDA and CDR2 SQIVND (reference sequence). The germline V and J ends were trimmed by 4 bases and 0 bases, with 6 bases remaining between them.